This entry concerns a single TCR beta chain. Its antigen is currently unknown. V shed 0 bases and J shed 3 bases, with 9 bases lying between them. Germline CDR1 ENHRY, CDR2 SYGVKD. CDR3 length equals 15 residues. Via MiXCR, TCRdb re-called the PCR reads, giving one row per CDR3 protein. The sample lists nearly 650,000 distinct CDR3 sequences, over 25% occurring once. This record comes from a study of molecular identifiers for immune sequencing clone quantification. Study details: RNA from 20,000 or 100,000 naive CD8 cells was split five ways in replicates, with four sequenced.

Isolation of naive CD8 T cells was achieved by sorting on a CD8+CD4-CCR7+CD45RA+ phenotype. Findings and caveats of the study: The study found clones above 20 RNA copies held over 99% of effector molecules and under 1% in naive cells. Barcodes shared by identical TCR molecules could lead to underestimated sizes of highly expanded clones.

The receptor was isolated from a human donor in good health. Some libraries in this study had Jurkat cell RNA spiked in. Material: naive CD8+ T cells from blood, with Jurkat cell RNA spiked in. Sample subset: FACS-sorted CD8+CD4-CCR7+CD45RA+ naive T cells. The chain joins TRBV10-3 to TRBJ1-5; D perhaps matches TRBD1 (6 bases). This chain's CDR3 is CAISESRGVNQPQHF. The CDR3 coding sequence is TGTGCCATCAGTGAGTCCAGGGGCGTCAATCAGCCCCAGCATTTT.